A selection of T cell receptor beta chains follows, all from one sample in a study of control samples from healthy donors and cancer patients. TCRdb keeps only in-frame clones here, not all; method: immunoSEQ multiplex PCR. The table shows about 160,000 clones, with about 90% occurring only once. Source material: blood. The receptors originated from a man aged 30 to 45 in good health. CDR3s include the opening cysteine and the closing phenylalanine or tryptophan. A D gene is named only where the DNA matches it firmly. Clone size is shown for a subset of rows, as once, few, many or a class of expanded clone.

V gene	J gene	clone size	D gene	CDR3 DNA	CDR3 protein
TRBV6-1	TRBJ1-5	-	TRBD1	TGTGCCAGCAGTGCTAAGAAGGACAGGGGATGGAGCAATCAGCCCCAGCATTTT	CASSAKKDRGWSNQPQHF
TRBV27	TRBJ2-2	-	-	TGTGCCAGCAGTTTTTTAGAGCGGCCCGGTTCGACCATGGCCGGGGAGCTGTTTTTT	CASSFLERPGSTMAGELFF
TRBV18	TRBJ1-1	-	-	TGTGCCAGCTCACCAAAGGTGGACACTGAAGCTTTCTTT	CASSPKVDTEAFF
TRBV5-1	TRBJ2-7	-	-	TGCGCCAGCAGCTCGGGGGTCGGGCGGACCCCCTACGAGCAGTACTTC	CASSSGVGRTPYEQYF
TRBV9	TRBJ2-3	few	-	TGTGCCAGCAGCGCCTGGTCCGGGACACTTCACACAGATACGCAGTATTTT	CASSAWSGTLHTDTQYF
TRBV6-5	TRBJ1-5	-	-	TGTGCCAGCAGTTACGGAACTAATCAGCCCCAGCATTTT	CASSYGTNQPQHF
TRBV21-1	TRBJ2-4	-	-	TGTGCCAGCACCTATTACTTAGGGTTAGGCAAAAACATTCAGTACTTC	CASTYYLGLGKNIQYF
TRBV7-9	TRBJ2-1	-	-	TGTGCCAGCAGCTTACCAGGGAGGTACAATGAGCAGTTCTTC	CASSLPGRYNEQFF
TRBV27	TRBJ1-2	-	-	TGTGCCAGCAGCTCTCGGGTGATGAGCGGCTACACCTTC	CASSSRVMSGYTF
TRBV5-6	TRBJ2-7	-	-	TGTGCCAGCACCCAATATCCGGGAGACGAGCAGTACTTC	CASTQYPGDEQYF
TRBV3-1/TRBV3-2	TRBJ2-7	-	-	TGTGCCAGCAGCCAAGGTTTTTACTCCATCTACGAGCAGTACTTC	CASSQGFYSIYEQYF
TRBV7-3	TRBJ1-2	-	-	TGTGCCAGCAGCCCCGATGGTAGGGAGAATGGCTACACCTTC	CASSPDGRENGYTF
TRBV18	TRBJ1-3	-	TRBD1	TGTGCCAGCTCACCAAGACAGGGTCCTGGAAACACCATATATTTT	CASSPRQGPGNTIYF
TRBV27	TRBJ2-2	-	TRBD1	TGTGCCAGCAGAAGACAGGGGGCGGGCACCGGGGAGCTGTTTTTT	CASRRQGAGTGELFF
TRBV5-1	TRBJ2-5	-	TRBD2	TGCGCCAGCAGCTTACTAGCGGGTTCCCAAGAGACCCAGTACTTC	CASSLLAGSQETQYF
TRBV15	TRBJ1-3	-	-	TGTGCCACCAGCAGTCCCCGTGACGGATTCTCTGGAAACACCATATATTTT	CATSSPRDGFSGNTIYF
TRBV30	TRBJ2-1	-	TRBD1	TGTGCCTGGAACCTCCCAAACAGGGGATCCTACAATGAGCAGTTCTTC	CAWNLPNRGSYNEQFF
TRBV29-1	TRBJ2-7	-	-	TGCAGCGTCGGCTGGACAGCCTACGAGCAGTACTTC	CSVGWTAYEQYF
TRBV13	TRBJ1-1	-	-	TGTGCCAGCAGCTCGGGGCCGAGGGACACTGAAGCTTTCTTT	CASSSGPRDTEAFF
TRBV4-3	TRBJ2-3	-	-	TGCGCCAGCAGCCAAGTCGAGGGGTTGGATACGCAGTATTTT	CASSQVEGLDTQYF
TRBV12-3/TRBV12-4	TRBJ1-2	-	-	TGTGCCAGTTGGGGGCAGGGAGGCTACACCTTC	CASWGQGGYTF
TRBV5-1	TRBJ2-3	-	TRBD1	TGCGCCAGCTTCACAGGGGCTGATTCAGATACGCAGTATTTT	CASFTGADSDTQYF
TRBV3-1/TRBV3-2	TRBJ2-1	-	-	TGTGCCAGCAGCCCCGGGGATAATGAGCAGTTCTTC	CASSPGDNEQFF
TRBV5-6	TRBJ1-2	-	TRBD1	TGTGCCAGCAGCTCCGGGACAGAAGCCTATGGCTACACCTTC	CASSSGTEAYGYTF
TRBV11-1	TRBJ2-5	-	TRBD2	TGTGCCAGCAGACCCCATCTCGGACTAGCCGAAGAGACCCAGTACTTC	CASRPHLGLAEETQYF
TRBV28	TRBJ1-2	-	TRBD1	TGTGCCAGCAGTTGGAGACAGGGGAAGGGTCTTGGCTATGGCTACACCTTC	CASSWRQGKGLGYGYTF
TRBV7-6	TRBJ2-6	-	-	TGTGCCAGCACCCCCTCAATAGTTGGGGCCAACGTCCTGACTTTC	CASTPSIVGANVLTF
TRBV2	TRBJ2-2	-	TRBD2	TGTGCCAGCAGGACCCTAGCGGCCGGGGAGCTGTTTTTT	CASRTLAAGELFF
TRBV9	TRBJ2-4	-	-	TGTGCCAGCAGCGTAGTAGAAAACATTCAGTACTTC	CASSVVENIQYF
TRBV7-2	TRBJ2-3	-	TRBD2	TGTGCCAGCAGCTTAGCCGGGACTAGCGGTTTCACAGATACGCAGTATTTT	CASSLAGTSGFTDTQYF
TRBV7-8	TRBJ2-2	-	TRBD2	TGTGCCAGCAGGGGGGGGTCCACCGGGGAGCTGTTTTTT	CASRGGSTGELFF
TRBV7-2	TRBJ1-4	-	-	TGTGCCAGCAGCCGACGAGGTAATGAAAAACTGTTTTTT	CASSRRGNEKLFF
TRBV19	TRBJ1-4	-	-	TGTGCCAGTAGTACGGACGGCCCTAAGATGTTTTTT	CASSTDGPKMFF
TRBV7-2	TRBJ1-2	once	TRBD1	TGTGCCAGCAGCGCCAGGGGGCAGGGGGGTGGCTACACCTTC	CASSARGQGGGYTF
TRBV5-1	TRBJ2-2	-	TRBD2	TGCGCCAGCAGCTCGGGACTAGCGGGAGCAAGCGCCGGGGAGCTGTTTTTT	CASSSGLAGASAGELFF
TRBV7-2	TRBJ2-7	-	TRBD2	TGTGCCAGCAGCAGAAGCGGGAGCTCCTACGAGCAGTACTTC	CASSRSGSSYEQYF
TRBV3-1/TRBV3-2	TRBJ2-4	-	-	TGTGCCAGCAGCCAAGGTCGTGGGGTAGCCAAAAACATTCAGTACTTC	CASSQGRGVAKNIQYF
TRBV6-5	TRBJ1-2	-	-	TGTGCCACCCGGGGAGATGGCTACACCTTC	CATRGDGYTF
TRBV11-3	TRBJ2-7	-	-	TGTGCCAGCAGCCCCCGGAACAGGGTCCACGAGCAGTACTTC	CASSPRNRVHEQYF
TRBV3-1/TRBV3-2	TRBJ1-1	-	-	TGTGCCAGCAGCCAAGAGGCAGCAGCTCCGAACACTGAAGCTTTCTTT	CASSQEAAAPNTEAFF
TRBV4-3	TRBJ2-2	-	-	TGCGCCAGCAGCCAAACCGGGGAGCTGTTTTTT	CASSQTGELFF
TRBV6-6	TRBJ1-5	-	-	TGTGCCAGCGAGGAACAGGGAAATCAGCCCCAGCATTTT	CASEEQGNQPQHF
TRBV7-9	TRBJ2-3	-	TRBD2	TGTGCCAGCAGCTCCGGGAGGGGGGAAACAGATACGCAGTATTTT	CASSSGRGETDTQYF
TRBV11-2	TRBJ2-7	few	-	TGTGCCAGCAGCCACCCAGGGGCGGAAGAGAATAGGGAGCAGTACTTC	CASSHPGAEENREQYF
TRBV19	TRBJ1-4	-	-	TGTGCCAGTACCTTCTTTCCGCACAGGGTAGGAGAAAAACTGTTTTTT	CASTFFPHRVGEKLFF
TRBV6-4	TRBJ1-5	-	TRBD1	TGTGCCAGGTCAGACAGGGGGCGGGATAGCAATCAGCCCCAGCATTTT	CARSDRGRDSNQPQHF
TRBV3-1/TRBV3-2	TRBJ2-7	-	-	TGTGCCAGCAGCCAAGGAGTGGGGGAGCAGTACTTC	CASSQGVGEQYF
TRBV18	TRBJ2-3	-	-	TGTGCCAGCTCACCGGGCCGCACAGATACGCAGTATTTT	CASSPGRTDTQYF
TRBV13	TRBJ1-2	-	-	TGTGCCAGCAGCTTAGGAAGAGGGGCATTGTATGGCTACACCTTC	CASSLGRGALYGYTF
TRBV27	TRBJ2-3	few	TRBD2	TGTGCCAGCCGTTCCGGTGGGGGGGCAGATACGCAGTATTTT	CASRSGGGADTQYF
TRBV5-1	TRBJ2-2	-	-	TGCGCCAGCAGGGCAGAAAACACCGGGGAGCTGTTTTTT	CASRAENTGELFF
TRBV2	TRBJ1-5	-	TRBD1	TGTGCCAGCAGTGAAGGGGGGCGGGGACAGTTTAATCAGCCCCAGCATTTT	CASSEGGRGQFNQPQHF
TRBV6-5	TRBJ1-3	-	-	TGTGCCAGCAGTTTACCTACAGGGAATGGAAACACCATATATTTT	CASSLPTGNGNTIYF
TRBV7-2	TRBJ2-6	once	-	TGTGCCAGCAGCTTAGTGGGAGCCGGGGCCAACGTCCTGACTTTC	CASSLVGAGANVLTF
TRBV3-1/TRBV3-2	TRBJ2-7	few	-	TGTGCCAGCAGCCAAGTGGTAGGGTCCGAGCAGTACTTC	CASSQVVGSEQYF
TRBV15	TRBJ1-5	-	-	TGTGCCACCAGCAGAGATGCGCAGCCCCAGCATTTT	CATSRDAQPQHF
TRBV5-4	TRBJ1-4	-	-	TGTGCCAGCAGTCCGGACGGGGTTAATGAAAAACTGTTTTTT	CASSPDGVNEKLFF
TRBV5-1	TRBJ2-3	once	TRBD1	TGCGCCAGCAGCTTGGTCCGGTGGGGACAGGGGATTAGGACAGATACGCAGTATTTT	CASSLVRWGQGIRTDTQYF